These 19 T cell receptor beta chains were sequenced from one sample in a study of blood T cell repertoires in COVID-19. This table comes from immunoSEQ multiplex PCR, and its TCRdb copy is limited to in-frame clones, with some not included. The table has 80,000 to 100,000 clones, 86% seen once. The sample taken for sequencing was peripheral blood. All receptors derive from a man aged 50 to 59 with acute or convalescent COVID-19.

The CDR3 loop is CASSRELAKNIQYF. The DNA for the CDR3 is TGTGCCAGCAGCCGAGAACTAGCCAAAAACATTCAGTACTTC. This chain uses TRBV3-1 (or the pseudogene TRBV3-2) with TRBJ2-4; D gene uncertain. V lost 4 bases and J 0 bases, leaving 7 bases between the germline ends. The CDR3 has 14 residues. Germline V gene sequence: CDR1 LGHDT, CDR2 YNNKEL (reference sequence).

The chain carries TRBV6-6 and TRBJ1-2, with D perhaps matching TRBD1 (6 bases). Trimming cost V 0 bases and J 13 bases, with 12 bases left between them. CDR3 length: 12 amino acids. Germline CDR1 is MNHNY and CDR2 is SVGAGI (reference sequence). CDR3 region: CASSYSENRATF. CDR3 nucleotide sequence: TGTGCCAGCAGTTACTCAGAGAACAGGGCCACCTTC.

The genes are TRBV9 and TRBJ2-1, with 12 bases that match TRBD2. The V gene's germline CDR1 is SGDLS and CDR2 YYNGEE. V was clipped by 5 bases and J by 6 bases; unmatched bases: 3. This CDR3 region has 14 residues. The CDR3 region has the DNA TGTGCCAGCAGAGGGACTAGCGGGCGCAATGAGCAGTTCTTC. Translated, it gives CASRGTSGRNEQFF.

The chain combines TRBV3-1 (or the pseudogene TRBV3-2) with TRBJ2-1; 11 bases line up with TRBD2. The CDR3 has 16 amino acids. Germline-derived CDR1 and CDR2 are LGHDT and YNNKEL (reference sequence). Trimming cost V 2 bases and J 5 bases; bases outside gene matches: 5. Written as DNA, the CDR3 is TGTGCCAGCAGCCAATCTAGCGGGAGGACCCACAATGAGCAGTTCTTC. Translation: CASSQSSGRTHNEQFF.

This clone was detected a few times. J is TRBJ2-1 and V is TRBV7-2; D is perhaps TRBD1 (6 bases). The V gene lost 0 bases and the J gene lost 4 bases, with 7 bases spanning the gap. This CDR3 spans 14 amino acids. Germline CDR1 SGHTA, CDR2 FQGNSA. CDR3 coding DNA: TGTGCCAGCAGCTTAGCGGGGGCTTACAATGAGCAGTTCTTC. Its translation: CASSLAGAYNEQFF. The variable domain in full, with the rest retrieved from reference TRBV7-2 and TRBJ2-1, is GAGVSQSPSNKVTEKGKDVELRCDPISGHTALYWYRQSLGQGLEFLIYFQGNSAPDKSGLPSDRFSAERTGGSVSTLTIQRTQQEDSAVYLCASSLAGAYNEQFFGPGTRLTVL.

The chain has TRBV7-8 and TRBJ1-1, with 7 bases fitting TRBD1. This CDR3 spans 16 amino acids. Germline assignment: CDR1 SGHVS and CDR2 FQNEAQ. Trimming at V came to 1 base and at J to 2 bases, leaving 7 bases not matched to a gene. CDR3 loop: CASSLGSGTANTEAFF. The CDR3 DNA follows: TGTGCCAGCAGCTTAGGTTCCGGGACAGCTAACACTGAAGCTTTCTTT.

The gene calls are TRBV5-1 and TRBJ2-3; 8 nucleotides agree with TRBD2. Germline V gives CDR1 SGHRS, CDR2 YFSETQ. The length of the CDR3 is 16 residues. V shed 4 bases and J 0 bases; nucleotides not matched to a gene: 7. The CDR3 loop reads CASSATSGPSTDTQYF. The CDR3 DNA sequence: TGCGCCAGCAGCGCTACTAGCGGTCCCAGCACAGATACGCAGTATTTT.

This CDR3 reads CASSFRLAGTSTDTQYF. The CDR3 DNA sequence: TGTGCCAGCAGCTTCCGACTAGCGGGGACTAGCACAGATACGCAGTATTTT. The chain carries TRBV5-4 and TRBJ2-3; TRBD2 aligns across 11 bases. Germline V CDR1 and CDR2: SGHNT, YYREEE (reference sequence). Trimming removed 2 bases from V and 0 bases from J; junction bases left unmatched: 5. The CDR3 runs 17 residues.

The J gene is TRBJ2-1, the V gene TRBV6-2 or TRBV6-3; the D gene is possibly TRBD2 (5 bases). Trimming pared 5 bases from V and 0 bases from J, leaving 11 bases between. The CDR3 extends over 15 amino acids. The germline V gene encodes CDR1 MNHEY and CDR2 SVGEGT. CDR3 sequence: CASSRSDNSYNEQFF. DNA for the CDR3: TGTGCCAGCAGTCGTAGCGATAACTCCTACAATGAGCAGTTCTTC.

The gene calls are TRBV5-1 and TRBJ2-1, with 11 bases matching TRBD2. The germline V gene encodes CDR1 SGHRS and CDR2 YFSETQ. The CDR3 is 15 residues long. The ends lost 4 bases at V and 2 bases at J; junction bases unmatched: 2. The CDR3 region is CASSATSGAYNEQFF. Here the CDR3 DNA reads TGCGCCAGCAGCGCGACTAGCGGGGCCTACAATGAGCAGTTCTTC. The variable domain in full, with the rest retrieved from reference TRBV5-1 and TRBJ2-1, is KAGVTQTPRYLIKTRGQQVTLSCSPISGHRSVSWYQQTPGQGLQFLFEYFSETQRNKGNFPGRFSGRQFSNSRSEMNVSTLELGDSALYLCASSATSGAYNEQFFGPGTRLTVL.

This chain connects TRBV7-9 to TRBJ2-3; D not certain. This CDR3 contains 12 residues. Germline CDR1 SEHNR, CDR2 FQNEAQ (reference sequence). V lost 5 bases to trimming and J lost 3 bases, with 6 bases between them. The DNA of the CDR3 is TGTGCCAGCAGCCTACAGACAGATACGCAGTATTTT. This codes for CASSLQTDTQYF.

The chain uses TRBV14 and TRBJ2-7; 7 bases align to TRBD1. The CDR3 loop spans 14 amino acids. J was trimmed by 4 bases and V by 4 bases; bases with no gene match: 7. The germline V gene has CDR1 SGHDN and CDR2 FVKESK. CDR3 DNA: TGTGCCAGCAGCCCGGGACAGCGCACTTACGAGCAGTACTTC. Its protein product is CASSPGQRTYEQYF.

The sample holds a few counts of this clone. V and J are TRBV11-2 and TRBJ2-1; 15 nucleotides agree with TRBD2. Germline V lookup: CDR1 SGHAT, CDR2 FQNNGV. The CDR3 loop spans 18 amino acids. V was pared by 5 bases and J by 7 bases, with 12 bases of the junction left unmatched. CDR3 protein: CASSLKLGLAGGGNEQFF. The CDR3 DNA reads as TGTGCCAGCAGCCTCAAACTGGGACTAGCGGGAGGTGGTAATGAGCAGTTCTTC.

The CDR3 here is CASSLPETGAYTDTQYF. The DNA of the CDR3 is TGCGCCAGCAGCTTGCCCGAGACAGGGGCGTACACAGATACGCAGTATTTT. The chain is built from TRBV5-1 and TRBJ2-3; 8 bases map to TRBD1. In germline, CDR1 is SGHRS, CDR2 YFSETQ. There are 17 residues in the CDR3. Trimming took 1 base from V and 2 from J; bases not matched to a gene: 9.

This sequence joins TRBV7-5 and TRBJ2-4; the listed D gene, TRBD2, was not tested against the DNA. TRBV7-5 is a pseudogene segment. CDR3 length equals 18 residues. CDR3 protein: CARSLTSGRWWAKNIQYF. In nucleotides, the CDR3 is TGTGCCAGAAGCTTAACTAGCGGGAGGTGGTGGGCCAAAAACATTCAGTACTTC.

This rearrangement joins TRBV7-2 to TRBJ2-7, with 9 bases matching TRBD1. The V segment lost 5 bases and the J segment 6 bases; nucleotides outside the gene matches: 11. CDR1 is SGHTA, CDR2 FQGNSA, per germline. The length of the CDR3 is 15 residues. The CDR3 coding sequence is TGTGCCAGCAGCCCGTGGACAGGGGTACTATCCGAGCAGTACTTC. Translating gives CASSPWTGVLSEQYF. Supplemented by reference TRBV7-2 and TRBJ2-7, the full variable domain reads GAGVSQSPSNKVTEKGKDVELRCDPISGHTALYWYRQSLGQGLEFLIYFQGNSAPDKSGLPSDRFSAERTGGSVSTLTIQRTQQEDSAVYLCASSPWTGVLSEQYFGPGTRLTVT.

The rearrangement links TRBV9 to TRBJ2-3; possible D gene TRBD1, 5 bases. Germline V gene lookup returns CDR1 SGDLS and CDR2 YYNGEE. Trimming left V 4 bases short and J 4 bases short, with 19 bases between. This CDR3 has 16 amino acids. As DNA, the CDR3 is TGTGCCAGCAGCCCTCCACCAAGGGGTGGTGCAGATACGCAGTATTTT. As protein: CASSPPPRGGADTQYF.

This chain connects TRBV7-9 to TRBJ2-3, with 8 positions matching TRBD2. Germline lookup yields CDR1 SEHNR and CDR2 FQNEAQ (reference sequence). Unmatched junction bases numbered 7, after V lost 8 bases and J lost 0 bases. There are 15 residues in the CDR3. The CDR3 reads CASLLLAGSTDTQYF. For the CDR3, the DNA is TGTGCCAGCCTTTTATTAGCGGGGAGCACAGATACGCAGTATTTT.

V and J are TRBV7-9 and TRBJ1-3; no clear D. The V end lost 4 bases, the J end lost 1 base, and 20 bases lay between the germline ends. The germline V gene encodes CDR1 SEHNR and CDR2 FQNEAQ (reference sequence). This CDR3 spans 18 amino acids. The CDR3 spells CASSSRKLTFASGNTIYF. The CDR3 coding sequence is TGTGCCAGCAGCTCCCGCAAACTGACTTTCGCTTCTGGAAACACCATATATTTT.